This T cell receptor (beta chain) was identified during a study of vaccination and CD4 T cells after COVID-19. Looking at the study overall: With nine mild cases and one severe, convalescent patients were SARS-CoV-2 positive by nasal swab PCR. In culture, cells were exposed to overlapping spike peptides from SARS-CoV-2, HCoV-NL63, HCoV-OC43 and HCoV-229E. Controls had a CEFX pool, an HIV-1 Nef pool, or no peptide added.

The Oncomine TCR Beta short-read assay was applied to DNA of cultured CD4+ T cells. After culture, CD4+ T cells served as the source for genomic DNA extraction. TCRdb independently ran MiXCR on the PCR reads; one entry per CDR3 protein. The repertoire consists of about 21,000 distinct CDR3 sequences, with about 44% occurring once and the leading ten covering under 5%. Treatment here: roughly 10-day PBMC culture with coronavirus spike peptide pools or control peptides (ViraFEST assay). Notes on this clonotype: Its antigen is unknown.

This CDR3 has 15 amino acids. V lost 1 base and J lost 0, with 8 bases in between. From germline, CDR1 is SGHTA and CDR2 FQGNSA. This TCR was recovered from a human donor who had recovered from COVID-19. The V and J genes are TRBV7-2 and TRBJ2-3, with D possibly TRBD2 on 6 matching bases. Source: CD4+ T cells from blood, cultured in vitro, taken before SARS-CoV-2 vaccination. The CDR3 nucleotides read TGTGCCAGCAGCTTAGGGGGGACTAGCACAGATACGCAGTATTTT. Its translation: CASSLGGTSTDTQYF.